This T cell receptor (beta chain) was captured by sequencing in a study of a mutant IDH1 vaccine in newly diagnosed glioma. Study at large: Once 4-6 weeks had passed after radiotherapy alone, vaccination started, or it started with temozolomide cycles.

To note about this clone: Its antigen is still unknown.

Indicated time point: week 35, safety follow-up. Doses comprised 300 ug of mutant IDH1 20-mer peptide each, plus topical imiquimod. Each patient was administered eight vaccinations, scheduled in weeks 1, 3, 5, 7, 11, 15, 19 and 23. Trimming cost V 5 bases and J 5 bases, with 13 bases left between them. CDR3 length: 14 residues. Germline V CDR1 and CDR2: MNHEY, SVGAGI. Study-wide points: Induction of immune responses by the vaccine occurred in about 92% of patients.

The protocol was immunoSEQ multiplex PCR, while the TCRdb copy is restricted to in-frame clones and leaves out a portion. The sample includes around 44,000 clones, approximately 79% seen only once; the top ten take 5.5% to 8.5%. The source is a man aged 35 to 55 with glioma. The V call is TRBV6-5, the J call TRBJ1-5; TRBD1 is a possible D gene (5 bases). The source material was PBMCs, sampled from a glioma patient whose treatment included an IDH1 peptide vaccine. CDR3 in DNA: TGTGCCAGCAGTACCACAAGGGGTTATCAGCCCCAGCATTTT. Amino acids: CASSTTRGYQPQHF.